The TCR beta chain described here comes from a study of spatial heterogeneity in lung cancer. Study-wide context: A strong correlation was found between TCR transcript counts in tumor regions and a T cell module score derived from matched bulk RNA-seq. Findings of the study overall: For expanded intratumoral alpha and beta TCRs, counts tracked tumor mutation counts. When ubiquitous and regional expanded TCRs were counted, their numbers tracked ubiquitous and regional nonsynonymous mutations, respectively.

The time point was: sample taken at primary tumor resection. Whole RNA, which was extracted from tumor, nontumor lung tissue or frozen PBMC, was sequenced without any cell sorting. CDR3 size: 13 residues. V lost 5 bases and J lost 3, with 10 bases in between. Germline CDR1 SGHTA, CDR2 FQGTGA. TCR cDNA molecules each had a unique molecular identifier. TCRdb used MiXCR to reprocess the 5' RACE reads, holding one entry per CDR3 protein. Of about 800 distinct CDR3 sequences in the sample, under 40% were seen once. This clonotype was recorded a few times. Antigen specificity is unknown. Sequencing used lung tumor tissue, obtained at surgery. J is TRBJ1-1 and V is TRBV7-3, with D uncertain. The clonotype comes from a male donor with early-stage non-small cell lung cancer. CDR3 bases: TGTGCCAGCAGCCCCAATATGGACACTGAAGCTTTCTTT. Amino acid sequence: CASSPNMDTEAFF.